This T cell receptor (beta chain) was recovered during a study of blood T cell repertoires in COVID-19. Overall study: Sites across the United States, Italy and Spain contributed samples from acute and convalescent COVID-19.

Authors' analysis steps: Estimated nucleated cell counts came from reference gene primer amplification. Sequenced by immunoSEQ multiplex PCR; TCRdb stores in-frame clones only, minus some. The D gene and trimming were derived from the DNA, and the V and J assignments and clone size from that table. The data contain around 62,000 clones, 70% to 90% of them singletons. This sequence was found in a human donor in a cohort sampled during active COVID-19. Sequencing was performed on peripheral blood.

CDR3 sequence (DNA): TGTGCCAGCATCCCCGGGACAACCACAGATACGCAGTATTTT. This codes for CASIPGTTTDTQYF. The rearrangement uses TRBV7-9 and TRBJ2-3; perhaps TRBD1 as D (6 bases). The CDR3 consists of 14 residues. Trimming removed 7 bases at V and 2 bases at J, with 13 bases between. The germline V gene encodes CDR1 SEHNR and CDR2 FQNEAQ (reference sequence).